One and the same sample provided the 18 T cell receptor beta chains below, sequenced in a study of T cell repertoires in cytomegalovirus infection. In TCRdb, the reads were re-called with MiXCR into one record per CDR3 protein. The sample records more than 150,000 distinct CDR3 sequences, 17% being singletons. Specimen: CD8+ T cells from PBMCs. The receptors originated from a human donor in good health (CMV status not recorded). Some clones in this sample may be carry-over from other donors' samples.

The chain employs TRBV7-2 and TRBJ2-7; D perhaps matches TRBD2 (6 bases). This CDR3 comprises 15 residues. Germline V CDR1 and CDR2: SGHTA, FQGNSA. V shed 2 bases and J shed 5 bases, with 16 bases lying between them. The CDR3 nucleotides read TGTGCCAGCAGCTTATGGTCCGGGGCGGGGAACGAGCAGTACTTC. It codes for CASSLWSGAGNEQYF.

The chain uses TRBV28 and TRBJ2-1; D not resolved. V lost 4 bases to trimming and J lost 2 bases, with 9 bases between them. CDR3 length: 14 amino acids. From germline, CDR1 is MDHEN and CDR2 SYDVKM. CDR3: CASSSRTPYNEQFF. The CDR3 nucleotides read TGTGCCAGCAGTTCCAGAACCCCCTACAATGAGCAGTTCTTC.

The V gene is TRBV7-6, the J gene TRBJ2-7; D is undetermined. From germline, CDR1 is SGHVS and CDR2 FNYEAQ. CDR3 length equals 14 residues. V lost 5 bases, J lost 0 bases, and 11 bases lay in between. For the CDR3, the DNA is TGTGCCAGCAGCCTAAGGGAAGGCTCCTACGAGCAGTACTTC. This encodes CASSLREGSYEQYF.

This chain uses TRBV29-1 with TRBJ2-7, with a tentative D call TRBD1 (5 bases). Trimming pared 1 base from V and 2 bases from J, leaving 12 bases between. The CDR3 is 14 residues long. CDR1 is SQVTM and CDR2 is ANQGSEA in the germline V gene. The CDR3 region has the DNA TGCAGCGTTGAAGTGGTCTCCAGGGCCTACGAGCAGTACTTC. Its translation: CSVEVVSRAYEQYF.

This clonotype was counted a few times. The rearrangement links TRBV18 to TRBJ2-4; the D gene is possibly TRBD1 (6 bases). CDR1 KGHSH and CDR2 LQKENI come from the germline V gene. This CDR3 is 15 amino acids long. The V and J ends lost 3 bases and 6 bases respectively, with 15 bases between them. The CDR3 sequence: CASSPDSGGANIQYF. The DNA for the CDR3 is TGTGCCAGCTCACCCGACAGTGGGGGCGCAAACATTCAGTACTTC.

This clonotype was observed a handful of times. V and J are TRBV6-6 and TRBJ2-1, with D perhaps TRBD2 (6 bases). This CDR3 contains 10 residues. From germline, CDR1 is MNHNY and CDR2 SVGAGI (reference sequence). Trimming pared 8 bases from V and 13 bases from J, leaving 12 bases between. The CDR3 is CASRRESQFF. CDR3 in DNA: TGTGCCAGCCGTCGGGAGTCCCAGTTCTTC.

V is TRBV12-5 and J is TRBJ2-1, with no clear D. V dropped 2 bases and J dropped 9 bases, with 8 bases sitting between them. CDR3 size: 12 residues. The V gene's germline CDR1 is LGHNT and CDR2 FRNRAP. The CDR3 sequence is CASGLRPGEQFF. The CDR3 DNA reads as TGTGCTAGTGGTTTGCGACCGGGTGAGCAGTTCTTC.

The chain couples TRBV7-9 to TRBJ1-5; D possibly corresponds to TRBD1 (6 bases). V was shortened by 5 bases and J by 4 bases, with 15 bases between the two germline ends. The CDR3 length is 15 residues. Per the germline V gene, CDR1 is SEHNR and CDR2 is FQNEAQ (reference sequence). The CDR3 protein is CASSNRDTPNQPQHF. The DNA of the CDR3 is TGTGCCAGCAGCAACCGGGACACACCGAATCAGCCCCAGCATTTT.

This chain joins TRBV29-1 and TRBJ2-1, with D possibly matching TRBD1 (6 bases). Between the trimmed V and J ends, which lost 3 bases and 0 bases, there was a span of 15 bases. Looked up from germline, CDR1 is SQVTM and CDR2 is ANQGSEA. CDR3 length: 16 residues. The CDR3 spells CSVEAWGLASYNEQFF. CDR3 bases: TGCAGCGTTGAGGCTTGGGGGCTAGCCTCCTACAATGAGCAGTTCTTC.

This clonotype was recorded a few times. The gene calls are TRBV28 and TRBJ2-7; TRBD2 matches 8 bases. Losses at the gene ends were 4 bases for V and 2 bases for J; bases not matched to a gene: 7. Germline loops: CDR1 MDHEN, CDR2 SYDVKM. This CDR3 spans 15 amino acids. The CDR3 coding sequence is TGTGCCAGCAGTTCTATATTAGCGGGAACCTACGAGCAGTACTTC. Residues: CASSSILAGTYEQYF. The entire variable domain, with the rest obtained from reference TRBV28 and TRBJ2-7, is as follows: DVKVTQSSRYLVKRTGEKVFLECVQDMDHENMFWYRQDPGLGLRLIYFSYDVKMKEKGDIPEGYSVSREKKERFSLILESASTNQTSMYLCASSSILAGTYEQYFGPGTRLTVT.

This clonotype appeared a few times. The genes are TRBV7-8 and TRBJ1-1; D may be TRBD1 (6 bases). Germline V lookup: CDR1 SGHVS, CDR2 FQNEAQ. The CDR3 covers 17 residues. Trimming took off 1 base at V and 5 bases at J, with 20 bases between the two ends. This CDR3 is CASSLVIPSGGGTEAFF. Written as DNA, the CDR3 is TGTGCCAGCAGCTTAGTTATCCCCTCAGGAGGGGGAACTGAAGCTTTCTTT.

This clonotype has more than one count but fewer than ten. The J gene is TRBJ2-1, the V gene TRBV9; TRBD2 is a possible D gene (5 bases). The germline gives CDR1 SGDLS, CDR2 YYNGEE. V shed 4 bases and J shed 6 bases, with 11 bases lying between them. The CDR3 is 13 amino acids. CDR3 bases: TGTGCCAGCAGCAACGAAGAGGGCAATGAGCAGTTCTTC. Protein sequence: CASSNEEGNEQFF.

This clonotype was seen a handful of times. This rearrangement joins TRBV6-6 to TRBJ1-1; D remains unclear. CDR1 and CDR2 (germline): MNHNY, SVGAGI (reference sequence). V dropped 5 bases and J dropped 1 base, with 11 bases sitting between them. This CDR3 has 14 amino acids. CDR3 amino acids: CASSKDGQNTEAFF. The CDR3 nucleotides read TGTGCCAGCAGTAAGGACGGTCAGAACACTGAAGCTTTCTTT.

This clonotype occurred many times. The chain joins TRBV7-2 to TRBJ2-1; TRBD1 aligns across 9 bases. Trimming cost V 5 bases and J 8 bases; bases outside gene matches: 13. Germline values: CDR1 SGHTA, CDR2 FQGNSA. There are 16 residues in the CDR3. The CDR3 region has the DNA TGTGCCAGCAGCCGGATATCGGGACAGGGTCTATATGAGCAGTTCTTC. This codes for CASSRISGQGLYEQFF.

Here the CDR3 reads CSVLAGGEGYEQFF. The CDR3 nucleotides read TGCAGCGTGTTAGCGGGAGGGGAAGGTTATGAGCAGTTCTTC. The chain is built from TRBV29-1 and TRBJ2-1, with TRBD2 matching over 11 bases. The V and J ends lost 6 bases and 8 bases, in that order; junction bases with no gene match: 9. Germline V CDR1 and CDR2: SQVTM, ANQGSEA. The CDR3 has 14 residues.

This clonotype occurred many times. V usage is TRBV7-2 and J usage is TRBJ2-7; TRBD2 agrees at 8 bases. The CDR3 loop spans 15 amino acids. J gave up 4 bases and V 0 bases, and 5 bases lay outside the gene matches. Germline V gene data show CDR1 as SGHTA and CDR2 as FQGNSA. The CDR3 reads CASSLAAGALYEQYF. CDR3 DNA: TGTGCCAGCAGCTTAGCAGCGGGAGCGTTATACGAGCAGTACTTC.

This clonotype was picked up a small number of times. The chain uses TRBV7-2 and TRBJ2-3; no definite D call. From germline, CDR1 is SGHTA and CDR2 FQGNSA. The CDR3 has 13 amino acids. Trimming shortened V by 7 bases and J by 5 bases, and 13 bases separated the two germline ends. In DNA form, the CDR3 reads TGTGCCAGCACTTACACTCCCCTAGATACGCAGTATTTT. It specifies CASTYTPLDTQYF.

The CDR3 sequence is CASSPGTPSMGQFF. The CDR3 bases are TGTGCCAGCAGCCCCGGGACCCCCTCAATGGGGCAGTTCTTC. The rearrangement uses TRBV7-6 and TRBJ2-1, with D perhaps being TRBD1 or TRBD2 (5 bases each). This CDR3 is 14 amino acids long. Between the trimmed V and J ends, which lost 5 bases and 12 bases, there was a span of 20 bases. Germline CDR1 and CDR2: SGHVS and FNYEAQ. Full variable domain (missing parts from reference TRBV7-6 and TRBJ2-1): GAGVSQSPRYKVTKRGQDVALRCDPISGHVSLYWYRQALGQGPEFLTYFNYEAQQDKSGLPNDRFSAERPEGSISTLTIQRTEQRDSAMYRCASSPGTPSMGQFFGPGTRLTVL.